The 20 T cell receptor beta chains given below trace back to one sample, sequenced in a study of cytomegalovirus exposure and HLA in healthy donors. Amplification used 60 Vbeta primers and 13 Jbeta primers. The protocol was immunoSEQ multiplex PCR, while the TCRdb copy is restricted to in-frame clones and leaves out a portion. The sample records about 180,000 clones, roughly 79% being singletons. The sequenced sample consisted of PBMCs. The receptors originated from a man aged 35-49 years in good health and CMV-seropositive.

The V and J genes are TRBV29-1 and TRBJ2-1; D not certain. From germline, CDR1 is SQVTM and CDR2 ANQGSEA. The length of the CDR3 is 13 residues. The V and J ends lost 0 bases and 6 bases respectively, with 9 bases between them. CDR3 coding DNA: TGCAGCGTTGAAGATACAAGAAGCAATGAGCAGTTCTTC. Translation: CSVEDTRSNEQFF.

This clone has only a few counts. The chain employs TRBV30 and TRBJ2-2; weak D call: TRBD1 (5 bases). V lost 4 bases and J lost 4, with 16 bases in between. Per germline, CDR1 GTSNPN and CDR2 SVGIG (reference sequence). The CDR3 is made up of 15 amino acids. The CDR3 reads CAWTADPGLTGELFF. CDR3 nucleotides: TGTGCCTGGACCGCCGATCCAGGGCTCACCGGGGAGCTGTTTTTT.

A single count supports this clone. The rearrangement uses TRBV9 and TRBJ1-1; D not certain. CDR3 length: 15 amino acids. V dropped 0 bases and J dropped 0 bases, with 9 bases sitting between them. Per germline, CDR1 SGDLS and CDR2 YYNGEE. The CDR3 region has the DNA TGTGCCAGCAGCGTAGGGGTAGCCATGAACACTGAAGCTTTCTTT. This encodes CASSVGVAMNTEAFF.

The chain has TRBV7-9 and TRBJ1-1, with TRBD1 as a possible D gene (6 bases). CDR3 length equals 13 residues. The V and J ends lost 6 bases and 5 bases respectively, with 13 bases between them. Germline loops: CDR1 SEHNR, CDR2 FQNEAQ (reference sequence). CDR3 in DNA: TGTGCCAGCAGTTCCTACCAGGGGACTGAAGCTTTCTTT. This translates into CASSSYQGTEAFF. The complete variable domain, with remaining parts taken from reference TRBV7-9 and TRBJ1-1, reads DTGVSQNPRHKITKRGQNVTFRCDPISEHNRLYWYRQTLGQGPEFLTYFQNEAQLEKSRLLSDRFSAERPKGSFSTLEIQRTEQGDSAMYLCASSSYQGTEAFFGQGTRLTVV.

J is TRBJ2-4 and V is TRBV9, with D possibly being TRBD1 (5 bases). The CDR3 has 13 amino acids. The germline V gene has CDR1 SGDLS and CDR2 YYNGEE. Trimming shortened V by 4 bases and J by 6 bases, and 11 bases separated the two germline ends. The DNA of the CDR3 is TGTGCCAGCAGCCCCGGACAAGCAAACATTCAGTACTTC. It translates to CASSPGQANIQYF. Using reference TRBV9 and TRBJ2-4 for the parts outside the CDR3, the full variable domain is DSGVTQTPKHLITATGQRVTLRCSPRSGDLSVYWYQQSLDQGLQFLIQYYNGEERAKGNILERFSAQQFPDLHSELNLSSLELGDSALYFCASSPGQANIQYFGAGTRLSVL.

This clone has a handful of counts. V is TRBV7-2 and J is TRBJ1-3, with D possibly matching TRBD1 (6 bases). The V end was cut by 1 base, the J end by 2 bases, with 6 bases between. CDR1 and CDR2 (germline): SGHTA, FQGNSA. CDR3 length equals 14 residues. CDR3 sequence reads: CASSLGGPGNTIYF. Here the CDR3 DNA reads TGTGCCAGCAGCTTAGGGGGGCCTGGAAACACCATATATTTT.

V and J are TRBV19 and TRBJ1-3; the D gene is possibly TRBD1 (6 bases). Trimming stripped 5 bases from V and 5 bases from J, with 13 bases between. Germline assignment: CDR1 LNHDA and CDR2 SQIVND (reference sequence). The CDR3 consists of 14 residues. This CDR3 reads CASSVPGERNTIYF. The CDR3 bases are TGTGCCAGTAGTGTACCAGGGGAGAGAAACACCATATATTTT.

The chain recombines TRBV6-6 with TRBJ2-7; D not resolved. The V end lost 8 bases, the J end lost 6 bases, and 8 bases lay between the germline ends. CDR3 length: 10 amino acids. CDR1 and CDR2 from the germline V gene are MNHNY and SVGAGI (reference sequence). The CDR3 nucleotides read TGTGCCAGCGTGGGCGCCGAGCAGTACTTC. Translated: CASVGAEQYF.

The V call is TRBV9, the J call TRBJ2-3; 7 positions agree with TRBD2. This CDR3 comprises 17 residues. From germline, CDR1 is SGDLS and CDR2 YYNGEE. V lost 3 bases, J lost 2 bases, and 12 bases stayed unmatched. CDR3 DNA: TGTGCCAGCAGCGGGGGGGTCACGGGAGGACTCACAGATACGCAGTATTTT. It yields the protein CASSGGVTGGLTDTQYF.

This chain connects TRBV9 to TRBJ2-7; TRBD2 agrees at 11 bases. Germline V gene sequence: CDR1 SGDLS, CDR2 YYNGEE. Trimming at V came to 4 bases and at J to 1 base, leaving 4 bases not matched to a gene. The CDR3 length is 15 residues. CDR3 amino acids: CASSLGLAESYEQYF. CDR3 nucleotide sequence: TGTGCCAGCAGCCTGGGACTAGCGGAATCCTACGAGCAGTACTTC. The whole variable domain, remainder taken from reference TRBV9 and TRBJ2-7, is DSGVTQTPKHLITATGQRVTLRCSPRSGDLSVYWYQQSLDQGLQFLIQYYNGEERAKGNILERFSAQQFPDLHSELNLSSLELGDSALYFCASSLGLAESYEQYFGPGTRLTVT.

The V gene is TRBV13, the J gene TRBJ2-1; TRBD1 aligns across 10 bases. Germline trimming cut 4 bases from V and 5 bases from J; bases unmatched to any gene: 5. The CDR3 has 15 amino acids. Per germline, CDR1 PRHDT and CDR2 FYEKMQ (reference sequence). The CDR3 DNA sequence: TGTGCCAGCAGCTCCGGGACAGGGGTGAACAATGAGCAGTTCTTC. Encoded protein: CASSSGTGVNNEQFF.

The chain employs TRBV5-6 and TRBJ2-2; TRBD1 matches at 7 bases. V lost 0 bases, J lost 6 bases, and 8 bases stayed unmatched. The germline gives CDR1 SGHDT, CDR2 YYEEEE. This CDR3 has 16 residues. The CDR3 loop is CASSLGRGGLPGELFF. The DNA for the CDR3 is TGTGCCAGCAGCTTGGGTAGAGGGGGCCTGCCCGGGGAGCTGTTTTTT.

The chain employs TRBV11-1 and TRBJ2-2; 9 bases fit TRBD2. With 5 bases clipped from V and 3 bases from J, the junction kept 7 bases outside the gene matches. The CDR3 runs 16 residues. Germline-derived CDR1 and CDR2 are SGHAT and FQDESV (reference sequence). CDR3 coding DNA: TGTGCCAGCAGCCCTGGGACTAGCCGAGACACCGGGGAGCTGTTTTTT. Its translation: CASSPGTSRDTGELFF. Filled out from reference TRBV11-1 and TRBJ2-2, the complete variable domain reads EAEVAQSPRYKITEKSQAVAFWCDPISGHATLYWYRQILGQGPELLVQFQDESVVDDSQLPKDRFSAERLKGVDSTLKIQPAELGDSAMYLCASSPGTSRDTGELFFGEGSRLTVL.

The gene calls are TRBV7-8 and TRBJ2-1; TRBD2 matches 9 bases. CDR3 length equals 16 residues. Trimming took 0 bases from V and 4 from J; bases not matched to a gene: 4. Germline V gene lookup returns CDR1 SGHVS and CDR2 FQNEAQ. The CDR3 DNA is TGTGCCAGCAGCTTAGCTTCTAGCGGGAAGTACAATGAGCAGTTCTTC. Residues: CASSLASSGKYNEQFF.

The chain links TRBV6-5 to TRBJ2-5; the D gene is possibly TRBD2 (7 bases). CDR3 length: 13 amino acids. The germline CDR1 and CDR2 sequences are MNHEY and SVGAGI. Trimming shortened V by 5 bases and J by 1 base, and 8 bases separated the two germline ends. The chain's CDR3 is CASSGGAQETQYF. The CDR3 coding sequence is TGTGCCAGCAGTGGGGGGGCCCAAGAGACCCAGTACTTC.

The rearrangement joins TRBV5-1 to TRBJ2-1; TRBD2 aligns across 12 bases. The CDR3 extends over 18 amino acids. Trimming cost V 4 bases and J 2 bases; bases outside gene matches: 10. Germline V gene sequence: CDR1 SGHRS, CDR2 YFSETQ. CDR3 amino acids: CASSQPGLAGKAYNEQFF. The CDR3 DNA sequence: TGCGCCAGCAGCCAACCCGGACTAGCGGGAAAGGCCTACAATGAGCAGTTCTTC.

This chain uses TRBV28 with TRBJ1-1, with D uncertain. The V end was cut by 6 bases, the J end by 0 bases, with 8 bases between. Germline loops: CDR1 MDHEN, CDR2 SYDVKM. The CDR3 consists of 13 residues. The CDR3: CASSLALNTEAFF. In nucleotides, the CDR3 is TGTGCCAGCAGCCTGGCATTGAACACTGAAGCTTTCTTT. The variable domain in full, with the rest retrieved from reference TRBV28 and TRBJ1-1, is DVKVTQSSRYLVKRTGEKVFLECVQDMDHENMFWYRQDPGLGLRLIYFSYDVKMKEKGDIPEGYSVSREKKERFSLILESASTNQTSMYLCASSLALNTEAFFGQGTRLTVV.

The chain employs TRBV27 and TRBJ1-2; D is perhaps TRBD1 (6 bases). Germline assignment: CDR1 MNHEY and CDR2 SMNVEV (reference sequence). The ends were cut back, 5 bases at V and 0 bases at J, with 13 bases in the middle. There are 15 residues in the CDR3. The CDR3 DNA follows: TGTGCCAGCAGTAGGACCGGGACAACTAACTATGGCTACACCTTC. Residues: CASSRTGTTNYGYTF.

The genes are TRBV19 and TRBJ1-1; maybe TRBD1 (6 bases). Germline V gene lookup returns CDR1 LNHDA and CDR2 SQIVND (reference sequence). V gave up 0 bases and J gave up 6 bases, with 20 bases separating them. The CDR3 sequence is 17 residues long. CDR3 amino acids: CASSIDRRGTRSAEAFF. The CDR3 DNA sequence: TGTGCCAGTAGTATAGACCGTAGGGGGACACGGAGCGCTGAAGCTTTCTTT.

The rearrangement uses TRBV19 and TRBJ2-3; 9 bases match TRBD2. The CDR3 consists of 16 residues. CDR1 is LNHDA and CDR2 is SQIVND in the germline V gene (reference sequence). V dropped 5 bases and J dropped 0; count of bases not matched to a gene: 6. The CDR3 DNA reads TGTGCCAGTAGTCGGAATAGCGGGAGTAGCACAGATACGCAGTATTTT. It codes for CASSRNSGSSTDTQYF.